These T cell receptor beta chains were read from a single sample in a study of CD8 T cells in ankylosing spondylitis. Each CDR3 protein is one row after TCRdb ran MiXCR on the 5' RACE reads. Of tens of thousands of distinct CDR3 sequences in the sample, about 27% were seen once. Sequenced: blood, either unsorted or a sorted T cell fraction (not recorded which). Receptors originate from a male donor with ankylosing spondylitis or in good health (not recorded which). The CDR3 runs from the conserved cysteine through the conserved F or W. D genes are given only for firm matches. Only some rows state a clone size, as once, few, many or a class for expanded clones.

v_call,d_call,j_call,clone_size,cdr3_aa,cdr3_nt
TRBV3-1,-,TRBJ2-6,few,CASSSAVSGANVLTF,TGTGCCAGCAGCTCAGCAGTCTCTGGGGCCAACGTCCTGACTTTC
TRBV6-1,-,TRBJ1-3,-,CASRPPTGSGNTIYF,TGTGCCAGCAGACCCCCGACCGGCTCTGGAAACACCATATATTTT
TRBV29-1,-,TRBJ1-2,few,CSVERGAYNYGYTF,TGCAGCGTTGAACGAGGGGCCTATAACTATGGCTACACCTTC
TRBV7-8,TRBD1,TRBJ1-5,once,CASSLQQGGEYSNQPQHF,TGTGCCAGCAGCTTACAACAGGGGGGAGAATATAGCAATCAGCCCCAGCATTTT
TRBV20-1,TRBD2,TRBJ2-7,once,CSADLAGGNNEQYF,TGCAGTGCTGATTTAGCGGGAGGGAACAACGAGCAGTACTTC
TRBV7-8,TRBD2,TRBJ2-1,-,CASSPLAGGTLVQFF,TGTGCCAGCAGCCCCCTAGCGGGGGGAACGTTAGTGCAGTTCTTC
TRBV6-1,-,TRBJ2-3,-,CASSEGQGRTDTQYF,TGTGCCAGCAGTGAAGGTCAGGGGAGGACAGATACGCAGTATTTT
TRBV20-1,TRBD2,TRBJ2-3,-,CSARAGGLDTQYF,TGCAGTGCTAGGGCGGGGGGGTTGGATACGCAGTATTTT
TRBV7-9,-,TRBJ2-1,-,CASSPQLSSYNEQFF,TGTGCCAGCAGCCCTCAGTTGAGCTCCTACAATGAGCAGTTCTTC
TRBV6-1,-,TRBJ2-5,-,CASGSGLPQATQYF,TGTGCCAGCGGTAGCGGCCTCCCTCAAGCGACCCAGTACTTC
TRBV20-1,-,TRBJ1-4,few,CITGRNEKLFF,TGCATTACCGGGCGGAATGAAAAACTGTTTTTT
TRBV10-3,-,TRBJ2-5,few,CAIGFMGGETQYF,TGTGCCATCGGTTTTATGGGTGGAGAGACCCAGTACTTC
TRBV5-1,-,TRBJ2-3,-,CASMPSGSTDTQYF,TGCGCCAGCATGCCCAGCGGGAGCACAGATACGCAGTATTTT
TRBV3-1,-,TRBJ2-7,once,CASSQEFQREQYF,TGTGCCAGCAGCCAAGAATTCCAGCGCGAGCAGTACTTC
TRBV7-6,-,TRBJ2-1,-,CASRKIGGHYSYNEQFF,TGTGCCAGCAGGAAAATTGGGGGACATTATTCCTACAATGAGCAGTTCTTC
TRBV7-2,-,TRBJ1-4,-,CASSLVSGQDEKLFF,TGTGCCAGCAGCTTAGTGTCAGGGCAGGATGAAAAACTGTTTTTT
TRBV7-2,TRBD2,TRBJ2-4,-,CASSFPGGRLAKNIQYF,TGTGCCAGCAGCTTTCCGGGGGGGAGGCTCGCCAAAAACATTCAGTACTTC
TRBV20-1,TRBD1,TRBJ1-1,few,CSATGGAWNTEAFF,TGCAGTGCAACAGGGGGCGCATGGAACACTGAAGCTTTCTTT
TRBV5-1,TRBD2,TRBJ2-3,-,CASFNGGGDTDTQYF,TGCGCCAGCTTTAATGGCGGGGGAGACACAGATACGCAGTATTTT
TRBV12-3/TRBV12-4,-,TRBJ1-1,few,CASTTWGGLNTEAFF,TGTGCCAGCACCACCTGGGGGGGTTTGAACACTGAAGCTTTCTTT
TRBV3-1,-,TRBJ1-5,-,CASSPQTNQPQHF,TGTGCCAGCAGCCCACAGACGAATCAGCCCCAGCATTTT
TRBV7-9,-,TRBJ2-3,-,CASSLAVHTQYF,TGTGCCAGCAGCTTGGCCGTGCATACGCAGTATTTT
TRBV5-1,TRBD1,TRBJ2-7,few,CASSSGQGADEQYF,TGCGCCAGCAGCTCGGGACAGGGGGCGGACGAGCAGTACTTC
TRBV21-1,-,TRBJ2-2,-,CASSNFVRGRTSGSYSNTGELFF,TGTGCCAGCAGCAATTTCGTCAGGGGGCGCACTAGCGGGTCATACTCGAACACCGGGGAGCTGTTTTTT
TRBV5-1,-,TRBJ1-2,-,CASSLAGQAYYGYTF,TGCGCCAGCAGCTTGGCCGGCCAGGCCTACTATGGCTACACCTTC
TRBV7-3,-,TRBJ2-1,many,CASSLTPQYNEQFF,TGTGCCAGCAGCTTAACCCCACAGTACAATGAGCAGTTCTTC
TRBV9,TRBD2,TRBJ2-3,few,CASSVGGFGDTQYF,TGTGCCAGCAGCGTCGGGGGGTTCGGAGATACGCAGTATTTT
TRBV10-3,-,TRBJ1-1,few,CAISESDSLMNTEAFF,TGTGCCATCAGTGAGTCTGACAGCTTAATGAACACTGAAGCTTTCTTT
TRBV7-2,-,TRBJ2-1,few,CASSFPRAIWEQFF,TGTGCCAGCAGCTTTCCCAGGGCGATATGGGAGCAGTTCTTC
TRBV5-6,-,TRBJ2-2,few,CASSFGTGELFF,TGTGCCAGCAGCTTCGGCACCGGGGAGCTGTTTTTT
TRBV27,-,TRBJ1-1,few,CASNHAGVMNTEAFF,TGTGCCAGCAATCACGCAGGGGTTATGAACACTGAAGCTTTCTTT
TRBV5-5,-,TRBJ2-3,-,CASSLKGQRRTDTQYF,TGTGCCAGCAGCTTGAAGGGCCAGAGACGCACAGATACGCAGTATTTT
TRBV5-1,TRBD1,TRBJ2-3,-,CASSLEGQGTDTQYF,TGCGCCAGCAGCTTGGAAGGACAGGGGACAGATACGCAGTATTTT
TRBV11-2,TRBD1,TRBJ1-1,few,CASSLGRQGARADTEAFF,TGTGCCAGCAGCTTAGGAAGACAGGGGGCGCGGGCAGACACTGAAGCTTTCTTT
TRBV7-2,-,TRBJ1-3,few,CASSSAGSGNTIYF,TGTGCCAGCAGCTCGGCGGGGTCTGGAAACACCATATATTTT
TRBV29-1,-,TRBJ1-2,-,CSVVQGSSYGYTF,TGCAGCGTTGTTCAGGGTTCGAGCTATGGCTACACCTTC
TRBV5-1,-,TRBJ2-3,-,CASSLLEDGTDTQYF,TGCGCCAGCAGCTTGTTGGAGGATGGAACAGATACGCAGTATTTT
TRBV20-1,-,TRBJ2-3,-,CSASTLGPATQYF,TGCAGTGCTAGTACCCTAGGACCCGCTACGCAGTATTTT
TRBV12-3/TRBV12-4,TRBD1,TRBJ1-1,many,CASSLAGQGGSEAFF,TGTGCCAGCAGTTTAGCGGGACAGGGAGGGTCTGAAGCTTTCTTT
TRBV7-3,-,TRBJ1-1,few,CASSYATGTEAFF,TGTGCCAGCAGCTACGCGACAGGCACTGAAGCTTTCTTT
TRBV5-1,TRBD2,TRBJ2-3,-,CASNSGSEDTQYF,TGCGCCAGCAATAGCGGGAGTGAAGATACGCAGTATTTT
TRBV5-1,-,TRBJ2-3,-,CASSLGLNTDTQYF,TGCGCCAGCAGCTTAGGACTGAACACAGATACGCAGTATTTT
TRBV5-1,TRBD1,TRBJ1-2,few,CASSITQGNNGYTF,TGCGCCAGCAGCATCACACAGGGGAATAATGGCTACACCTTC
TRBV3-1,TRBD1,TRBJ2-5,few,CASSQGQTGVQETQYF,TGTGCCAGCAGCCAAGGTCAGACAGGGGTTCAAGAGACCCAGTACTTC
TRBV5-1,-,TRBJ2-5,many,CASSLGAPGETQYF,TGCGCCAGCAGCTTGGGGGCGCCGGGAGAGACCCAGTACTTC
TRBV28,-,TRBJ2-1,many,CASSLVREQFF,TGTGCCAGCAGTTTGGTGCGGGAGCAGTTCTTC
TRBV7-2,-,TRBJ2-3,-,CASSLMRQTTDTQYF,TGTGCCAGCAGCTTAATGCGGCAGACTACAGATACGCAGTATTTT
TRBV19,-,TRBJ2-3,-,CASSSLADTQYF,TGTGCCAGTAGTTCTCTAGCGGATACGCAGTATTTT
TRBV7-8,TRBD2,TRBJ2-2,-,CASSLEATSGINTGELFF,TGTGCCAGCAGCTTAGAGGCGACTAGCGGGATCAACACCGGGGAGCTGTTTTTT
TRBV20-1,TRBD2,TRBJ2-1,-,CSARKAGGGNEQFF,TGCAGTGCTAGAAAGGCGGGAGGTGGTAATGAGCAGTTCTTC
TRBV7-9,-,TRBJ2-7,-,CASSPRTYEQYF,TGTGCCAGCAGCCCACGAACCTACGAGCAGTACTTC
TRBV7-8,-,TRBJ2-7,hyperexpanded,CASSLARGSEQYF,TGTGCCAGCAGCTTAGCGCGGGGTAGCGAGCAGTACTTC